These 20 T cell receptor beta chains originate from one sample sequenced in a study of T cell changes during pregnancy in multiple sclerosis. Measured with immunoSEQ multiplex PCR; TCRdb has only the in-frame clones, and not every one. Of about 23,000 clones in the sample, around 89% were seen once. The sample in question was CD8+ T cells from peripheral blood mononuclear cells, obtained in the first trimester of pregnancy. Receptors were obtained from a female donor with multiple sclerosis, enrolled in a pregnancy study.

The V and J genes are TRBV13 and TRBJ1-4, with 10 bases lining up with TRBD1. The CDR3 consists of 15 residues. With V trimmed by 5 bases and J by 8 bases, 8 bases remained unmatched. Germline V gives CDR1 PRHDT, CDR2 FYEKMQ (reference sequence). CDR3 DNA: TGTGCCAGCAGCATAGACAGGGGGCTTCAAGAAAAACTGTTTTTT. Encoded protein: CASSIDRGLQEKLFF. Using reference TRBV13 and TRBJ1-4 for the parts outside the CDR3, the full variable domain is AAGVIQSPRHLIKEKRETATLKCYPIPRHDTVYWYQQGPGQDPQFLISFYEKMQSDKGSIPDRFSAQQFSDYHSELNMSSLELGDSALYFCASSIDRGLQEKLFFGSGTQLSVL.

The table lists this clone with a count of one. CDR3 protein: CASSLDQGGKLFF. The CDR3 coding sequence is TGTGCCAGCAGCTTAGACCAGGGAGGAAAACTGTTTTTT. The chain couples TRBV7-6 to TRBJ1-4; tentatively, D is TRBD1 (5 bases). Germline lookup yields CDR1 SGHVS and CDR2 FNYEAQ. This CDR3 spans 13 amino acids. Deletions cut 1 base from V and 10 bases from J, with 10 bases between.

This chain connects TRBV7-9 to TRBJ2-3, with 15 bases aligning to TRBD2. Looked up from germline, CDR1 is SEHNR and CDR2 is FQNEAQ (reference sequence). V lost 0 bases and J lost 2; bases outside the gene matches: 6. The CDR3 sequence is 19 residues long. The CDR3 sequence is CASSLAGGLAGGVTDTQYF. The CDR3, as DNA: TGTGCCAGCAGCTTAGCGGGAGGACTAGCGGGAGGGGTCACAGATACGCAGTATTTT.

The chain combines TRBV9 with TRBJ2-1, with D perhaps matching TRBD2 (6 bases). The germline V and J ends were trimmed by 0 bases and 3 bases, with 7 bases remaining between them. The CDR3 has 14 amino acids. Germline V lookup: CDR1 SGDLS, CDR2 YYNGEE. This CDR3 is CASSVASDYNEQFF. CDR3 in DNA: TGTGCCAGCAGCGTAGCTAGCGACTACAATGAGCAGTTCTTC.

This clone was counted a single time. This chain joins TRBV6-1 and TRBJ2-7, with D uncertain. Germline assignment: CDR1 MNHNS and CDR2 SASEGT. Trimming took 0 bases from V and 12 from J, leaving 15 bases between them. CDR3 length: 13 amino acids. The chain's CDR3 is CASSEALTVWWYF. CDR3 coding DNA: TGTGCCAGCAGTGAAGCCCTTACTGTTTGGTGGTACTTC.

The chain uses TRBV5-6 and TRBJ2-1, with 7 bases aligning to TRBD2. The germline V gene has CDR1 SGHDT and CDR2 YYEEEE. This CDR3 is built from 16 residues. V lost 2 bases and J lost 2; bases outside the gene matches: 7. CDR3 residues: CASSFDAGATYNEQFF. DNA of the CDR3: TGTGCCAGCAGCTTTGACGCGGGAGCCACCTACAATGAGCAGTTCTTC.

CDR3 DNA: TGTGCCAGCAGCCCCCGGGTAGCGGGATTACAGAACACCGGGGAGCTGTTTTTT. Its translation is CASSPRVAGLQNTGELFF. The chain uses TRBV7-9 and TRBJ2-2, with 8 bases lining up with TRBD2. Losses at the gene ends were 5 bases for V and 1 base for J; bases not matched to a gene: 12. The CDR3 spans 18 residues. Germline V gene data show CDR1 as SEHNR and CDR2 as FQNEAQ (reference sequence).

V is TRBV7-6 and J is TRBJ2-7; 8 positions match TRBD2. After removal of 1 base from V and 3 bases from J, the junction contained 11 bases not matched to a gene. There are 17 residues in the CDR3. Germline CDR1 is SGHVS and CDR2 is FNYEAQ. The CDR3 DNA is TGTGCCAGCAGCTTAGGGCCCCAGCTAGCGGGCCTCTACGAGCAGTACTTC. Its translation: CASSLGPQLAGLYEQYF.

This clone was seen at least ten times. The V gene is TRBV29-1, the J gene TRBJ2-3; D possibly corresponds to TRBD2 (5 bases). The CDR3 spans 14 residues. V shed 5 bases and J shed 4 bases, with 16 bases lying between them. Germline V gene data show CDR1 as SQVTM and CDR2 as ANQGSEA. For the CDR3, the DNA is TGCAGCGTTCGGACTGGATTAGAATCAGATACGCAGTATTTT. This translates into CSVRTGLESDTQYF.

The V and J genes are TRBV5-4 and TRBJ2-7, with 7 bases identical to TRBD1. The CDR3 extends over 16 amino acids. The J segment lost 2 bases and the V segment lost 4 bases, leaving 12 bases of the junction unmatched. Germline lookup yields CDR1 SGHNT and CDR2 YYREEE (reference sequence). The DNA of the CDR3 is TGTGCCAGCAGCCAAGTTGGGACAGCAAAACCCTACGAGCAGTACTTC. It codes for CASSQVGTAKPYEQYF.

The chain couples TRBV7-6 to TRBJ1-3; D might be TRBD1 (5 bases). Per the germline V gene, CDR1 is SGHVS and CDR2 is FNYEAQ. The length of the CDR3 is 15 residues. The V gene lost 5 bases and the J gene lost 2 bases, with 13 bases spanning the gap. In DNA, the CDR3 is TGTGCCAGCAGCGTGGGGTCAGGGACTGGAAACACCATATATTTT. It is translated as CASSVGSGTGNTIYF.

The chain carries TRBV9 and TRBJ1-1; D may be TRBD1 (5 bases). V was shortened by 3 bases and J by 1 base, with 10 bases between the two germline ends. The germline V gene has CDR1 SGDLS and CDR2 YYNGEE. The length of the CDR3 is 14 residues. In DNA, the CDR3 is TGTGCCAGCAGCGCCGACAGTTGGAACACTGAAGCTTTCTTT. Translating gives CASSADSWNTEAFF.

CDR3: CASSQVAGGTYNEQFF. CDR3 nucleotides: TGCGCCAGCAGCCAAGTTGCGGGAGGGACCTACAATGAGCAGTTCTTC. The rearrangement links TRBV4-3 to TRBJ2-1, with 9 bases lining up with TRBD2. Looked up from germline, CDR1 is LGHNA and CDR2 is YSLEER. The CDR3 is made up of 16 amino acids. The junction had 3 bases not matched to a gene; V was cut back by 1 base and J by 2 bases.

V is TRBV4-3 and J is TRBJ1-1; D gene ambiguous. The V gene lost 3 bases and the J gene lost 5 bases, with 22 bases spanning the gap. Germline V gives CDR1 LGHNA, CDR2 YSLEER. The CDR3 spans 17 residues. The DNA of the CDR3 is TGCGCCAGCAGCCAGGATCGTCGACCGTTAGCCAAGACTGAAGCTTTCTTT. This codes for CASSQDRRPLAKTEAFF.

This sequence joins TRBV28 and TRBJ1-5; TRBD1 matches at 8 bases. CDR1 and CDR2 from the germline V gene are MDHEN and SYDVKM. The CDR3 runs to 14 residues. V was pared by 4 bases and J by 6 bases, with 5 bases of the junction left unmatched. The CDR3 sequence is CASSYAGGSQPQHF. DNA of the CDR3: TGTGCCAGCAGTTATGCAGGGGGCAGTCAGCCCCAGCATTTT. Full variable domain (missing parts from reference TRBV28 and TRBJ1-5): DVKVTQSSRYLVKRTGEKVFLECVQDMDHENMFWYRQDPGLGLRLIYFSYDVKMKEKGDIPEGYSVSREKKERFSLILESASTNQTSMYLCASSYAGGSQPQHFGDGTRLSIL.

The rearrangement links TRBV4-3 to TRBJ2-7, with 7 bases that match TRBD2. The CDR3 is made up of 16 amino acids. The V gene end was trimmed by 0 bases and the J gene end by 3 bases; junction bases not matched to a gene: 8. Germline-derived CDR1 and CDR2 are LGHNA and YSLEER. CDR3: CASSQDWGGADYEQYF. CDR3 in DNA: TGCGCCAGCAGCCAAGATTGGGGAGGGGCCGACTACGAGCAGTACTTC.

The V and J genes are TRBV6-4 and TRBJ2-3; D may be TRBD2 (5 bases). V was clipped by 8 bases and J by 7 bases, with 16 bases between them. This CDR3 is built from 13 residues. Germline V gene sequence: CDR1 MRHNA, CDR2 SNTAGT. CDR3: CASAPSSSNTQYF. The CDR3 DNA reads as TGTGCCAGCGCGCCATCTAGCTCTAATACGCAGTATTTT.

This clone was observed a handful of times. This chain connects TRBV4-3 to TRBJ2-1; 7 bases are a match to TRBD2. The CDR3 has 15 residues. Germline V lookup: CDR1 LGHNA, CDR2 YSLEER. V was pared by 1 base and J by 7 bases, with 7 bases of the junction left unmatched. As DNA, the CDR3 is TGCGCCAGCAGCCAAGGGACGGGGAGGGCGAATGAGCAGTTCTTC. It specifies CASSQGTGRANEQFF.

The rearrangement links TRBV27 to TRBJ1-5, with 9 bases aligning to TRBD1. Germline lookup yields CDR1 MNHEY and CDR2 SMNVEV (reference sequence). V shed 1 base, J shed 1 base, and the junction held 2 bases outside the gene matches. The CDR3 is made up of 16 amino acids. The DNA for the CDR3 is TGTGCCAGCAGTTTATGGGGACAGGGAAGCAATCAGCCCCAGCATTTT. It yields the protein CASSLWGQGSNQPQHF.

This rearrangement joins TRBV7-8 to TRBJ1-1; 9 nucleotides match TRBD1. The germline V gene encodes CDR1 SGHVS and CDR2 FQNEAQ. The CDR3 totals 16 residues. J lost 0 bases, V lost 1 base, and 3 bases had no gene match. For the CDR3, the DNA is TGTGCCAGCAGCTTAGAGGGACAGGGCATGAACACTGAAGCTTTCTTT. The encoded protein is CASSLEGQGMNTEAFF.